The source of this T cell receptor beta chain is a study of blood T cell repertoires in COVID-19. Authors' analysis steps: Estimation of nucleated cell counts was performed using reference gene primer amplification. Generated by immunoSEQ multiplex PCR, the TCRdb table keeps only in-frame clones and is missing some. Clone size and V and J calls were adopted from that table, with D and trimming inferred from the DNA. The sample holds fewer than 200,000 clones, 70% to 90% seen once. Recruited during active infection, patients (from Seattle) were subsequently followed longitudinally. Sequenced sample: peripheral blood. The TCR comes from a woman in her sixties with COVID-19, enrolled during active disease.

The CDR3 DNA sequence: TGTGCCAGCAGCTACCTCAAAGACAGTCCCTTACCCGGGGAGCTGTTTTTT. This codes for CASSYLKDSPLPGELFF. V is TRBV11-2 and J is TRBJ2-2; D is perhaps TRBD1 (5 bases). Per the germline V gene, CDR1 is SGHAT and CDR2 is FQNNGV. V lost 4 bases, J lost 6 bases, and 21 bases lay in between. There are 17 residues in the CDR3.